A selection of T cell receptor beta chains follows, all from one sample in a study of blood T cell repertoires in COVID-19. The assay was immunoSEQ multiplex PCR, and TCRdb's table has in-frame clones only and misses some. Of about 140,000 clones listed, approximately 81% are singletons. The sample was peripheral blood. The receptors here all came from a woman aged 55 to 70 with active or convalescent COVID-19. Both conserved end residues are part of each CDR3. The order of the fields is D gene, J gene, clone size, V gene, CDR3 protein, CDR3 DNA. D genes are given only for firm matches. Some rows mark clone size as missing; the rest say once, few, many or name a class of expanded clone.

.	TRBJ2-5	.	TRBV19	CASSTPFTGLRETQYF	TGTGCCAGTAGTACCCCGTTCACGGGTTTGAGAGAGACCCAGTACTTC
TRBD2	TRBJ2-1	.	TRBV7-3	CASSPTSGAYNEQFF	TGTGCCAGCAGTCCCACTAGCGGTGCCTACAATGAGCAGTTCTTC
TRBD1	TRBJ1-2	.	TRBV27	CASSTTGGYGYTF	TGTGCCAGCAGTACGACAGGGGGCTATGGCTACACCTTC
.	TRBJ2-2	.	TRBV6-6	CASRPAGAPVSGELFF	TGTGCCAGCAGACCGGCGGGGGCCCCCGTATCCGGGGAGCTGTTTTTT
TRBD1	TRBJ1-5	.	TRBV29-1	CSVTTGDPYQPQHF	TGCAGCGTTACCACAGGGGACCCTTATCAGCCCCAGCATTTT
.	TRBJ2-1	.	TRBV29-1	CSVSGSIYNEQFF	TGCAGCGTTTCCGGGAGCATCTACAATGAGCAGTTCTTC
.	TRBJ1-6	.	TRBV5-1	CASRDTLNSPLHF	TGCGCCAGCCGGGACACCCTTAATTCACCCCTCCACTTT
TRBD2	TRBJ2-2	.	TRBV27	CASSFQLAGTGELFF	TGTGCCAGCAGTTTCCAACTAGCGGGGACCGGGGAGCTGTTTTTT
TRBD1	TRBJ2-5	.	TRBV5-4	CAYRGTGLPQETQYF	TGTGCCTATAGGGGGACAGGACTTCCTCAAGAGACCCAGTACTTC
.	TRBJ1-2	.	TRBV7-2	CASSSAGTLDGYTF	TGTGCCAGCAGCTCCGCCGGGACATTAGATGGCTACACCTTC
TRBD1	TRBJ2-5	few	TRBV5-1	CASRDEGAGMETQYF	TGCGCCAGCCGCGATGAGGGGGCAGGGATGGAGACCCAGTACTTC
.	TRBJ1-5	.	TRBV28	CASTTAGGNNQPQHF	TGTGCCAGCACGACGGCGGGGGGCAACAATCAGCCCCAGCATTTT
.	TRBJ2-1	.	TRBV7-3	CASSSTLSEVEQFF	TGTGCCAGCAGCTCCACCCTTAGCGAGGTTGAGCAGTTCTTC
TRBD2	TRBJ2-1	few	TRBV11-2	CASSRTLAGPLNEQFF	TGTGCCAGCAGCCGTACACTAGCGGGGCCTCTAAATGAGCAGTTCTTC
TRBD1	TRBJ1-2	.	TRBV2	CASSIGQGARSNYGYTF	TGTGCCAGCAGTATTGGACAGGGGGCAAGATCTAACTATGGCTACACCTTC
TRBD1	TRBJ2-7	.	TRBV18	CASSPDRGYYEQYF	TGTGCCAGCTCACCAGACAGGGGTTACTACGAGCAGTACTTC
TRBD1	TRBJ2-7	.	TRBV7-2	CASRNPGGDRGSYEQYF	TGTGCCAGCAGAAATCCCGGGGGGGACAGGGGGTCCTACGAGCAGTACTTC
TRBD1	TRBJ1-5	once	TRBV19	CASGRGLGNQPQHF	TGTGCCAGTGGAAGGGGGCTTGGCAATCAGCCCCAGCATTTT
TRBD1	TRBJ1-1	few	TRBV27	CASSRGQGAIVNTEAFF	TGTGCCAGCAGTAGGGGCCAGGGGGCAATCGTGAACACTGAAGCTTTCTTT
.	TRBJ2-3	.	TRBV5-6	CASSLGVRSYTDTQYF	TGTGCCAGCAGCTTGGGGGTCAGGTCTTACACAGATACGCAGTATTTT
TRBD1	TRBJ2-7	.	TRBV5-1	CASSPGQGAYEQYF	TGCGCCAGCAGCCCGGGACAGGGGGCTTACGAGCAGTACTTC
.	TRBJ2-7	.	TRBV5-6	CASSSRLGEQYF	TGTGCCAGCAGTTCTCGACTAGGGGAGCAGTACTTC
.	TRBJ1-1	.	TRBV19	CASSIRQASGTEAFF	TGTGCCAGTAGTATACGTCAGGCATCGGGGACTGAAGCTTTCTTT
.	TRBJ2-7	.	TRBV7-2	CASSLAGVPSYEQYF	TGTGCCAGCAGCTTAGCAGGAGTCCCCTCCTACGAGCAGTACTTC
.	TRBJ2-6	.	TRBV4-2	CASSQDGASGANVLTF	TGTGCCAGCAGCCAAGATGGGGCCTCTGGGGCCAACGTCCTGACTTTC
.	TRBJ2-3	.	TRBV28	CASSFPQLVPEDTQYF	TGTGCCAGCAGTTTTCCCCAACTGGTGCCCGAAGATACGCAGTATTTT
.	TRBJ1-5	.	TRBV7-9	CASSVGIQGYQPQHF	TGTGCCAGCAGCGTAGGGATACAGGGATATCAGCCCCAGCATTTT
.	TRBJ2-1	.	TRBV29-1	CSVVPGLGEQFF	TGCAGCGTAGTCCCGGGACTCGGTGAGCAGTTCTTC
.	TRBJ1-1	.	TRBV28	CASSPVNTEAFF	TGTGCCAGCAGCCCCGTTAACACTGAAGCTTTCTTT
.	TRBJ2-5	.	TRBV24-1	CATSVGGAETQYF	TGTGCCACCAGTGTTGGGGGCGCGGAGACCCAGTACTTC
.	TRBJ2-1	.	TRBV7-3	CASSPVRGNEQFF	TGTGCCAGCAGCCCGGTAAGGGGCAATGAGCAGTTCTTC
.	TRBJ1-2	few	TRBV5-1	CASSLEGAGTNYGYTF	TGCGCCAGCAGCTTGGAGGGTGCAGGGACTAACTATGGCTACACCTTC
.	TRBJ2-1	.	TRBV27	CASSLGSRVNEQFF	TGTGCCAGCAGTTTGGGTTCGCGGGTCAATGAGCAGTTCTTC
.	TRBJ2-1	.	TRBV18	CASSPGTGGDEQFF	TGTGCCAGCTCACCCGGGACCGGCGGGGATGAGCAGTTCTTC
TRBD1	TRBJ1-2	.	TRBV7-9	CASSPDRVGGYTF	TGTGCCAGCAGTCCGGACAGGGTCGGGGGCTACACCTTC
.	TRBJ1-3	.	TRBV5-1	CASSLGGGNTIYF	TGCGCCAGTTCGTTGGGAGGTGGAAACACCATATATTTT
TRBD1	TRBJ1-5	once	TRBV29-1	CSVDLDRGNPKSNQPQHF	TGCAGCGTTGACCTCGACAGGGGTAATCCTAAAAGCAATCAGCCCCAGCATTTT
.	TRBJ2-1	many	TRBV7-3	CASSLDNGFDEQFF	TGTGCCAGCAGCTTAGATAACGGTTTCGATGAGCAGTTCTTC
.	TRBJ1-4	.	TRBV5-4	CASSSERGSKEKLFF	TGTGCCAGCAGCTCCGAGAGGGGGTCGAAAGAAAAACTGTTTTTT
.	TRBJ1-4	.	TRBV11-2	CASSPGEKLFF	TGTGCCAGCAGCCCCGGTGAAAAACTGTTTTTT
.	TRBJ1-5	.	TRBV12-3/TRBV12-4	CASSLGENQPQHF	TGTGCCAGCAGTTTAGGAGAAAATCAGCCCCAGCATTTT
TRBD1	TRBJ1-4	.	TRBV6-1	CASSESRTGGEKLFF	TGTGCCAGCAGTGAATCAAGGACAGGGGGGGAAAAACTGTTTTTT
.	TRBJ2-1	.	TRBV11-3	CASSLDTWDSSDNEQFF	TGTGCCAGCAGCTTAGATACTTGGGACTCCTCGGACAATGAGCAGTTCTTC
.	TRBJ1-2	.	TRBV9	CASSETDGRLPGYGYTF	TGTGCCAGCAGCGAGACCGATGGAAGACTACCGGGGTATGGCTACACCTTC
.	TRBJ1-2	few	TRBV7-9	CASSLVGANYGYTF	TGTGCCAGCAGCTTAGTAGGAGCTAACTATGGCTACACCTTC
.	TRBJ1-2	.	TRBV5-1	CASRPDRNYGYTF	TGCGCCAGCAGACCCGACAGGAACTATGGCTACACCTTC
TRBD2	TRBJ2-2	.	TRBV10-3	CAIKPGLAGDTGELFF	TGTGCCATCAAACCGGGACTAGCCGGAGACACCGGGGAGCTGTTTTTT
TRBD2	TRBJ2-7	.	TRBV30	CAWSSPRLAGSRYEQYF	TGTGCCTGGAGTTCCCCAAGACTAGCGGGGAGCCGATACGAGCAGTACTTC
TRBD2	TRBJ2-1	.	TRBV11-3	CASSPGRASGTPYNEQFF	TGTGCCAGCAGCCCGGGTCGTGCTAGCGGGACCCCCTACAATGAGCAGTTCTTC
TRBD1	TRBJ1-1	.	TRBV28	CASFRTGGTEAFF	TGTGCCAGTTTTCGGACAGGGGGCACTGAAGCTTTCTTT
.	TRBJ2-3	once	TRBV27	CASSLSRPLAKLAYF	TGTGCCAGCAGTTTATCGAGGCCACTAGCTAAGTTGGCGTATTTT